One sample yielded the 20 T cell receptor beta chains listed below, sequenced in a study of blood T cell repertoires in COVID-19. TCRdb's copy holds only in-frame clones and misses some; the assay was immunoSEQ multiplex PCR. The table shows fewer than 350,000 clones, with around 85% occurring only once. Specimen: peripheral blood. The origin of the receptors is a woman younger than 45 who had recovered from COVID-19.

The chain employs TRBV5-1 and TRBJ2-5; tentative D call: TRBD1 (5 bases). CDR3 size: 17 residues. V shed 3 bases and J shed 2 bases, with 20 bases lying between them. Germline values: CDR1 SGHRS, CDR2 YFSETQ. The CDR3 protein is CASSSTRLDRVQETQYF. CDR3 bases: TGCGCCAGCAGCTCGACCCGGCTTGACAGAGTACAAGAGACCCAGTACTTC.

The chain carries TRBV12-5 and TRBJ2-3, with D unresolved. V shed 2 bases and J shed 5 bases, with 5 bases lying between them. The CDR3 consists of 12 residues. Germline V lookup: CDR1 LGHNT, CDR2 FRNRAP. For the CDR3, the DNA is TGTGCTAGTGGTTTGTTCGGAGATACGCAGTATTTT. It encodes CASGLFGDTQYF.

The rearrangement joins TRBV29-1 to TRBJ2-1; D is uncertain. Trimming cost V 5 bases and J 7 bases, with 9 bases left between them. CDR3 length: 11 amino acids. Germline CDR1 is SQVTM and CDR2 is ANQGSEA. The CDR3 sequence: CSVYGYNEQFF. The CDR3 nucleotides are TGCAGCGTTTACGGTTATAATGAGCAGTTCTTC.

The J gene is TRBJ1-2, the V gene TRBV4-2; D possibly corresponds to TRBD1 (5 bases). Germline-derived CDR1 and CDR2 are LGHNA and YNFKEQ. This CDR3 region has 15 residues. The V and J ends lost 4 bases and 6 bases respectively, with 18 bases between them. CDR3 nucleotides: TGTGCCAGCAGCCGAGGACAAGATGCAAGGGATGGCTACACCTTC. It yields the protein CASSRGQDARDGYTF.

This rearrangement joins TRBV10-3 to TRBJ1-1; tentative D call: TRBD1 (5 bases). Trimming left V 8 bases short and J 1 base short, with 11 bases between. CDR3 size: 13 residues. Per germline, CDR1 ENHRY and CDR2 SYGVKD. This CDR3 reads CAIRGERNTEAFF. CDR3 nucleotides: TGTGCCATCCGGGGGGAAAGGAACACTGAAGCTTTCTTT.

The rearrangement links TRBV7-2 to TRBJ2-3; TRBD2 matches 8 bases. The CDR3 is 18 residues long. The V gene's germline CDR1 is SGHTA and CDR2 FQGNSA. J was trimmed by 0 bases and V by 5 bases; bases with no gene match: 13. Here the CDR3 reads CASSTQYGGVPSTDTQYF. The CDR3 region has the DNA TGTGCCAGCAGCACCCAGTACGGGGGGGTACCTAGCACAGATACGCAGTATTTT.

The genes are TRBV7-6 and TRBJ1-4; 8 bases match TRBD1. V shed 8 bases, J shed 11 bases, and the junction held 13 bases outside the gene matches. The CDR3 is 14 residues long. Germline loops: CDR1 SGHVS, CDR2 FNYEAQ. CDR3 bases: TGTGCCAGCTCGAGAGCTAGGGCAGGGGGCAAACTGTTTTTT. This codes for CASSRARAGGKLFF.

The chain employs TRBV3-1 (or the pseudogene TRBV3-2) and TRBJ2-3; no firm D call. The CDR3 has 15 residues. Germline CDR1 is LGHDT and CDR2 is YNNKEL (reference sequence). Deletions cut 6 bases from V and 2 bases from J, with 15 bases between. CDR3: CASSLLTENTDTQYF. The CDR3, as DNA: TGTGCCAGCAGTCTTCTGACGGAGAACACAGATACGCAGTATTTT.

The rearrangement joins TRBV13 to TRBJ2-5; TRBD1 might be the D (5 bases). Germline V gene lookup returns CDR1 PRHDT and CDR2 FYEKMQ (reference sequence). Trimming took 0 bases from V and 4 from J, leaving 9 bases between them. The CDR3 runs to 14 residues. DNA of the CDR3: TGTGCCAGCAGCTTAGGGGGGCCCGGAGAGACCCAGTACTTC. As protein: CASSLGGPGETQYF.

This sequence joins TRBV7-2 and TRBJ1-2; the match to TRBD1 covers 8 bases. Germline CDR1 and CDR2: SGHTA and FQGNSA. The CDR3 spans 13 residues. V dropped 4 bases and J dropped 5; count of bases not matched to a gene: 3. The CDR3 nucleotides read TGTGCCAGCAGCTCAGGACAGGGTTATGGCTACACCTTC. Translation gives CASSSGQGYGYTF. The full variable domain, rest sourced from reference TRBV7-2 and TRBJ1-2, is GAGVSQSPSNKVTEKGKDVELRCDPISGHTALYWYRQSLGQGLEFLIYFQGNSAPDKSGLPSDRFSAERTGGSVSTLTIQRTQQEDSAVYLCASSSGQGYGYTFGSGTRLTVV.

This clone has a single count. The gene calls are TRBV9 and TRBJ2-7; 10 bases fit TRBD2. Trimming cost V 3 bases and J 2 bases; bases outside gene matches: 2. CDR1 and CDR2 from the germline V gene are SGDLS and YYNGEE. CDR3 size: 14 residues. CDR3 residues: CASSAGLATYEQYF. Written as DNA, the CDR3 is TGTGCCAGCAGCGCGGGACTAGCGACCTACGAGCAGTACTTC.

The V gene is TRBV10-3, the J gene TRBJ1-5; TRBD1 matches at 7 bases. Germline values: CDR1 ENHRY, CDR2 SYGVKD. This CDR3 contains 14 residues. Trimming removed 2 bases from V and 5 bases from J; junction bases left unmatched: 3. The CDR3 DNA follows: TGTGCCATCAGTGAGGGACAGGTCCATCAGCCCCAGCATTTT. It yields the protein CAISEGQVHQPQHF.

This chain connects TRBV7-8 to TRBJ2-7, with TRBD2 matching 13 bases. The CDR3 has 15 amino acids. J was trimmed by 2 bases and V by 6 bases; bases with no gene match: 4. The V gene's germline CDR1 is SGHVS and CDR2 FQNEAQ. The CDR3 loop is CASRELAGGPYEQYF. The DNA for the CDR3 is TGTGCCAGCAGGGAACTAGCGGGGGGGCCCTACGAGCAGTACTTC.

V gene TRBV7-8 combines with J gene TRBJ2-5, with D tentatively TRBD2 (5 bases). Germline CDR1 is SGHVS and CDR2 is FQNEAQ. V lost 5 bases, J lost 7 bases, and 17 bases lay in between. There are 14 residues in the CDR3. The CDR3 region has the DNA TGTGCCAGCAGCCCGTTCGAGCGTGGAGGGACCCAGTACTTC. It encodes CASSPFERGGTQYF.

This clone appeared many times. The chain is built from TRBV6-1 and TRBJ2-3; D not certain. The ends were cut back, 1 base at V and 0 bases at J, with 8 bases in the middle. Germline CDR1 and CDR2: MNHNS and SASEGT. CDR3 size: 15 residues. CDR3 sequence reads: CASSEGAGSTDTQYF. The DNA for the CDR3 is TGTGCCAGCAGTGAAGGGGCAGGCAGCACAGATACGCAGTATTTT.

This chain links TRBV28 with TRBJ1-6, with a possible D match to TRBD1 (5 bases). The germline V gene has CDR1 MDHEN and CDR2 SYDVKM. V lost 6 bases, J lost 0 bases, and 12 bases lay in between. The CDR3 loop spans 16 amino acids. The CDR3 loop is CASSTGGASYNSPLHF. CDR3 nucleotide sequence: TGTGCCAGCAGCACCGGAGGGGCCTCCTATAATTCACCCCTCCACTTT.

J is TRBJ2-1 and V is TRBV19, with 8 bases identical to TRBD2. The germline gives CDR1 LNHDA, CDR2 SQIVND (reference sequence). The V gene end was trimmed by 3 bases and the J gene end by 10 bases; junction bases not matched to a gene: 11. This CDR3 has 15 amino acids. DNA for the CDR3: TGTGCCAGTAGTATCGGCCCGGGAGGGAGCGGGGAGCAGTTCTTC. This encodes CASSIGPGGSGEQFF.

The chain carries TRBV13 and TRBJ1-1; 9 bases fit TRBD1. CDR1 and CDR2 (germline): PRHDT, FYEKMQ (reference sequence). This CDR3 spans 14 amino acids. V was clipped by 4 bases and J by 3 bases; unmatched bases: 3. CDR3 in amino acids: CASSSRTGDTEAFF. DNA of the CDR3: TGTGCCAGCAGCTCCCGGACAGGGGACACTGAAGCTTTCTTT.

The V and J genes are TRBV7-9 and TRBJ2-5, with 7 nucleotides matching TRBD2. Losses at the gene ends were 11 bases for V and 4 bases for J; bases not matched to a gene: 7. Germline lookup yields CDR1 SEHNR and CDR2 FQNEAQ (reference sequence). This CDR3 has 12 amino acids. The CDR3 sequence is CASGGLGETQYF. DNA for the CDR3: TGTGCCTCGGGGGGATTAGGAGAGACCCAGTACTTC.

The genes are TRBV10-3 and TRBJ1-5; 8 nucleotides line up with TRBD1. V was clipped by 10 bases and J by 0 bases; unmatched bases: 8. Germline-derived CDR1 and CDR2 are ENHRY and SYGVKD. The CDR3 contains 15 residues. The CDR3 DNA reads TGTGCCACCAATCCGGGACAGGATAGCAATCAGCCCCAGCATTTT. It specifies CATNPGQDSNQPQHF.